This is a list of T cell receptor beta chains from one sample in a study of cytomegalovirus exposure and HLA in healthy donors. This table comes from immunoSEQ multiplex PCR, and its TCRdb copy is limited to in-frame clones, with some not included. The sample carries about 59,000 clones, more than 70% recorded once. The sequenced material came from PBMCs. The origin of the receptors is a man aged 25-45 years in good health and CMV-seropositive. Both conserved end residues are part of each CDR3. The order of the fields is V gene, CDR3 length, J gene, CDR3 protein.

>TRBV5-1|17|TRBJ2-1
CASSLSSLAGTYNEQFF
>TRBV25-1|15|TRBJ2-7
CASSLQGTGVYEQYF
>TRBV2|12|TRBJ2-3
CASRPEPYTQYF
>TRBV27|15|TRBJ1-4
CASSLVGGRGEKLFF
>TRBV19|13|TRBJ2-3
CASSRPGGDTQYF
>TRBV6-5|15|TRBJ1-2
CASSYLSAGDYGYTF
>TRBV2|13|TRBJ1-1
CASLDRGVTEAFF
>TRBV5-5|15|TRBJ2-1
CASSLIEPTYNEQFF
>TRBV5-4|13|TRBJ2-7
CASSLQDSYEQYF
>TRBV9|15|TRBJ2-3
CASRPSGGKADTQYF
>TRBV28|15|TRBJ1-6
CASSRGGADNSPLHF
>TRBV11-2|16|TRBJ2-2
CASSFRLAGWNGELFF
>TRBV7-2|16|TRBJ1-5
CASSSSGQGSNQPQHF
>TRBV19|19|TRBJ1-5
CASSQWDRGGILADQPQHF
>TRBV15|11|TRBJ2-2
CATSRTGELFF
>TRBV4-3|16|TRBJ1-2
CASSQVGGDRNYGYTF
>TRBV9|15|TRBJ2-3
CASSVGRAMGDTQYF
>TRBV5-4|14|TRBJ2-3
CASSPGQSTDTQYF
>TRBV13|17|TRBJ2-2
CASSLYEGGGHTGELFF
>TRBV13|13|TRBJ1-5
CASSLGRGGPQHF
>TRBV19|13|TRBJ1-5
CASNRGSDGPQHF
>TRBV2|15|TRBJ2-1
CASSEAGLRYNEQFF
>TRBV5-1|15|TRBJ2-1
CASSTRDRGPNEQFF
>TRBV2|14|TRBJ1-5
CASSARQVGQPQHF
>TRBV6-4|16|TRBJ2-5
CASSDSAGSHKETQYF
>TRBV29-1|13|TRBJ1-4
CSVAGGANEKLFF
>TRBV2|14|TRBJ1-2
CASSQTDPFYGYTF
>TRBV5-1|12|TRBJ2-5
CASSLGKETQYF
>TRBV27|15|TRBJ2-5
CASSILAGAQETQYF
>TRBV21-1|14|TRBJ1-1
CASSTWTVSPEAFF
>TRBV28|17|TRBJ1-2
CASSIPSGTGVNYGYTF
>TRBV2|15|TRBJ2-3
CASSEGPVNTDTQYF
>TRBV28|15|TRBJ1-1
CASLAAGAMNTEAFF
>TRBV7-2|14|TRBJ2-7
CASSSTGNSYEQYF
>TRBV7-9|17|TRBJ2-7
CASSYRTGKRVNHEQYF
>TRBV5-4|16|TRBJ1-1
CASSPGGTMGGTEAFF
>TRBV30|15|TRBJ1-5
CAWSSAGPFNQPQHF
>TRBV28|17|TRBJ2-3
CASSPMGEGKRTDTQYF
>TRBV27|13|TRBJ2-7
CACSLRQYYEQYF
>TRBV25-1|15|TRBJ2-5
CASSEGGYGKETQYF
>TRBV4-1|19|TRBJ1-3
CASSQKLRGAESSGNTIYF
>TRBV18|14|TRBJ2-5
CASSPRQGKETQYF